These 20 T cell receptor beta chains were all obtained from the same sample, sequenced in a study of T-cell memory formation after mild COVID-19. TCRdb ran MiXCR on the 5' RACE reads and lists one entry per CDR3 protein. The table has around 410,000 distinct CDR3 sequences, around 22% seen once. What was sequenced was PBMCs or a T cell subset sorted from them (not recorded which). The source is an adult woman who had mild COVID-19 (a few samples of this study predate the infection). Cell type and time point are not known.

This clonotype turned up a few times. CDR3 sequence (DNA): TGCAGCGTTGAAGATCGGACTCCCTACGAGCAGTACTTC. Translation: CSVEDRTPYEQYF. The chain combines TRBV29-1 with TRBJ2-7, with D tentatively TRBD2 (5 bases). CDR3 length equals 13 residues. The germline gives CDR1 SQVTM, CDR2 ANQGSEA. V was trimmed by 0 bases and J by 2 bases, leaving 8 bases between them.

This clonotype came up a few times. The chain joins TRBV10-3 to TRBJ1-1; TRBD1 matches 12 bases. V gave up 5 bases and J gave up 6 bases; unmatched junction bases: 7. CDR1 ENHRY and CDR2 SYGVKD come from the germline V gene. The CDR3 is 15 amino acids. Here the CDR3 DNA reads TGTGCCATCAGTCCGGGACAGGGGGCTGGTTCTGAAGCTTTCTTT. Translated: CAISPGQGAGSEAFF.

This clonotype was observed a handful of times. V gene TRBV29-1 combines with J gene TRBJ2-2; D remains ambiguous. This CDR3 contains 12 residues. V was trimmed by 7 bases and J by 4 bases, leaving 10 bases between them. The V gene's germline CDR1 is SQVTM and CDR2 ANQGSEA. CDR3 coding DNA: TGCAGCGCCCAGGCGTCCACCGGGGAGCTGTTTTTT. This gives the protein CSAQASTGELFF.

This clonotype was observed a few times. V and J are TRBV14 and TRBJ1-1, with D maybe TRBD1 (6 bases). The CDR3 sequence is 13 residues long. Per the germline V gene, CDR1 is SGHDN and CDR2 is FVKESK. Trimming left V 4 bases short and J 11 bases short, with 17 bases between. The CDR3 sequence is CASSLGRITGAFF. The CDR3 region has the DNA TGTGCCAGCAGCCTCGGTCGTATAACAGGGGCTTTCTTT.

The V and J genes are TRBV4-1 and TRBJ2-3; D might be TRBD2 (5 bases). The length of the CDR3 is 15 residues. The V end lost 4 bases, the J end lost 2 bases, and 13 bases lay between the germline ends. The germline V gene has CDR1 MGHRA and CDR2 YSYEKL. The CDR3 spells CASSLGGEITDTQYF. The CDR3 DNA sequence: TGCGCCAGCAGCCTCGGTGGGGAGATCACAGATACGCAGTATTTT.

The V call is TRBV6-1, the J call TRBJ1-3; perhaps TRBD1 as D (6 bases). The CDR3 runs to 16 residues. Looked up from germline, CDR1 is MNHNS and CDR2 is SASEGT. Deletions cut 10 bases from V and 1 base from J, with 20 bases between. CDR3 nucleotides: TGTGCCACCGGTACAATCCAGGGGCTATCTGGAAACACCATATATTTT. Encoded protein: CATGTIQGLSGNTIYF.

A few counts support this clonotype. The rearrangement uses TRBV7-9 and TRBJ2-7; TRBD2 matches 7 bases. V lost 3 bases to trimming and J lost 6 bases; unmatched junction nucleotides: 8. CDR3 length equals 14 residues. In germline, CDR1 is SEHNR, CDR2 FQNEAQ (reference sequence). The CDR3 spells CASSFPSASGEQYF. CDR3 nucleotide sequence: TGTGCCAGCAGCTTCCCCTCGGCTAGCGGCGAGCAGTACTTC. Filled out from reference TRBV7-9 and TRBJ2-7, the complete variable domain reads DTGVSQNPRHKITKRGQNVTFRCDPISEHNRLYWYRQTLGQGPEFLTYFQNEAQLEKSRLLSDRFSAERPKGSFSTLEIQRTEQGDSAMYLCASSFPSASGEQYFGPGTRLTVT.

The J gene is TRBJ2-3, the V gene TRBV16; D uncertain. Germline V CDR1 and CDR2: KGHSY, FQNENV. The ends were cut back, 4 bases at V and 6 bases at J, with 11 bases in the middle. This CDR3 contains 13 residues. The chain's CDR3 is CASSLPRIDTQYF. The CDR3 nucleotides are TGTGCCAGCAGCCTACCCCGGATCGATACGCAGTATTTT.

This clonotype showed up just a few times. J is TRBJ2-1 and V is TRBV5-1, with D tentatively TRBD1 (5 bases). CDR1 and CDR2 (germline): SGHRS, YFSETQ. The CDR3 runs 14 residues. V was cut by 2 bases and J by 7 bases, with 13 bases left in between. This CDR3 is CASSFLQGSNEQFF. CDR3 nucleotides: TGCGCCAGCAGCTTTCTCCAGGGTAGTAATGAGCAGTTCTTC.

This clonotype came up a few times. V is TRBV9 and J is TRBJ2-2; D may be TRBD2 (6 bases). CDR1 and CDR2 from the germline V gene are SGDLS and YYNGEE. The CDR3 runs 16 residues. Trimming removed 0 bases from V and 0 bases from J, with 9 bases in between. The CDR3 loop reads CASSVVGRPNTGELFF. The CDR3 nucleotides are TGTGCCAGCAGCGTAGTCGGGAGACCGAACACCGGGGAGCTGTTTTTT.

This sequence joins TRBV3-1 and TRBJ2-7; D possibly matches TRBD1 or TRBD2 (6 bases each). The CDR3 runs 14 residues. V lost 0 bases and J 6 bases, leaving 12 bases between the germline ends. Germline V CDR1 and CDR2: LGHDT, YNNKEL (reference sequence). The CDR3 region is CASSQDWGAGEQYF. In nucleotides, the CDR3 is TGTGCCAGCAGCCAAGATTGGGGGGCCGGCGAGCAGTACTTC.

This chain joins TRBV6-1 and TRBJ2-3; D unresolved. This CDR3 region has 16 residues. CDR1 is MNHNS, CDR2 SASEGT, per germline. V was clipped by 4 bases and J by 2 bases, with 16 bases between them. CDR3 bases: TGTGCCAGCAGTGGGAAATGGACGGTCTCCACAGATACGCAGTATTTT. Translating it yields CASSGKWTVSTDTQYF.

This chain connects TRBV20-1 to TRBJ2-1; TRBD2 agrees at 7 bases. Germline V lookup: CDR1 DFQATT, CDR2 SNEGSKA (reference sequence). This CDR3 has 15 residues. Trimming at V came to 0 bases and at J to 7 bases, leaving 9 bases not matched to a gene. The CDR3 sequence: CSARDSVRELNEQFF. The CDR3 region has the DNA TGCAGTGCTAGAGATTCAGTGCGGGAGTTGAATGAGCAGTTCTTC.

This clonotype came up a few times. The V and J genes are TRBV24-1 and TRBJ2-7; a weak D match, TRBD1 (6 bases). V lost 4 bases to trimming and J lost 3 bases, with 12 bases between them. The V gene's germline CDR1 is KGHDR and CDR2 SFDVKD. The CDR3 covers 14 residues. CDR3 region: CATSDTTGNYEQYF. In nucleotides, the CDR3 is TGTGCCACCAGTGACACGACAGGAAACTACGAGCAGTACTTC.

This clonotype appeared a few times. The chain joins TRBV7-2 to TRBJ2-1; no firm D call. Deletions cut 1 base from V and 12 bases from J, with 13 bases between. The germline CDR1 and CDR2 sequences are SGHTA and FQGNSA. The CDR3 contains 13 residues. CDR3 DNA sequence: TGTGCCAGCAGCTTAGATCGGACCACTGGGCAGTTCTTC. Translated, it gives CASSLDRTTGQFF.

The chain recombines TRBV12-3 or TRBV12-4 with TRBJ1-5; the D gene is possibly TRBD1 (5 bases). Trimming removed 6 bases at V and 0 bases at J, with 15 bases between. CDR3 length: 16 amino acids. CDR3: CASSITGVLSNQPQHF. DNA for the CDR3: TGTGCCAGCAGCATCACGGGGGTACTTAGCAATCAGCCCCAGCATTTT.

V and J are TRBV4-2 and TRBJ1-1; a weak D match, TRBD1 (5 bases). Germline loops: CDR1 LGHNA, CDR2 YNFKEQ. V lost 0 bases and J lost 7, with 18 bases in between. The CDR3 length is 16 residues. The CDR3 sequence: CASSQENPAPRGEAFF. The CDR3 DNA sequence: TGTGCCAGCAGCCAAGAAAACCCGGCCCCTAGGGGTGAAGCTTTCTTT.

This clonotype was detected a few times. The V and J genes are TRBV5-5 and TRBJ2-1; 7 nucleotides agree with TRBD2. The CDR3 extends over 14 amino acids. Per the germline V gene, CDR1 is SGHKS and CDR2 is YYEKEE (reference sequence). The V segment lost 4 bases and the J segment 7 bases; nucleotides outside the gene matches: 8. CDR3 sequence: CASSPGTNLNEQFF. The CDR3 nucleotides are TGTGCCAGCAGCCCCGGGACTAACCTAAATGAGCAGTTCTTC.

The chain is built from TRBV12-3 or TRBV12-4 and TRBJ2-7, with TRBD1 as a possible D gene (5 bases). The CDR3 is 16 amino acids. V was clipped by 5 bases and J by 4 bases, with 21 bases between them. CDR3 sequence (DNA): TGTGCCAGCAGTCGTGGGAAGGGCAGGGTAAGGTACGAGCAGTACTTC. This sequence encodes CASSRGKGRVRYEQYF.

The gene calls are TRBV5-5 and TRBJ1-4; D not resolved. The CDR3 covers 16 residues. The germline V gene has CDR1 SGHKS and CDR2 YYEKEE (reference sequence). Trimming left V 4 bases short and J 3 bases short, with 16 bases between. DNA of the CDR3: TGTGCCAGCAGCCGGACTGATCGAATTCCTAATGAAAAACTGTTTTTT. It specifies CASSRTDRIPNEKLFF.